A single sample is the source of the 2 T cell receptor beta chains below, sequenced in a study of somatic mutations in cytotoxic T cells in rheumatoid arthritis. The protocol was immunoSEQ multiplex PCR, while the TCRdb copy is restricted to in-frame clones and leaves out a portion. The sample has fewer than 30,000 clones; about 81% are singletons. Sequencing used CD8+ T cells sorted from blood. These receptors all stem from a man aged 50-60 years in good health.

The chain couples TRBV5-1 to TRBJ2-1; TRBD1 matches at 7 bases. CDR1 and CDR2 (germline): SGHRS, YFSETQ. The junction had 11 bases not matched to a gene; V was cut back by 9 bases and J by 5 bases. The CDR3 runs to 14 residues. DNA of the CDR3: TGCGCCACCACCGATCCGACAGGGAACAATGAGCAGTTCTTC. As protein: CATTDPTGNNEQFF.

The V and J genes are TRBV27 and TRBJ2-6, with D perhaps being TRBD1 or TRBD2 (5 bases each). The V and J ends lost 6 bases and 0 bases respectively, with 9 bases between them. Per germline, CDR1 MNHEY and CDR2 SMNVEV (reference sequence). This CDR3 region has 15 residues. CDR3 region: CASSLGTSGANVLTF. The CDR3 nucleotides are TGTGCCAGCAGCCTCGGGACCTCTGGGGCCAACGTCCTGACTTTC. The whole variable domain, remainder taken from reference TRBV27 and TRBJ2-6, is EAQVTQNPRYLITVTGKKLTVTCSQNMNHEYMSWYRQDPGLGLRQIYYSMNVEVTDKGDVPEGYKVSRKEKRNFPLILESPSPNQTSLYFCASSLGTSGANVLTFGAGSRLTVL.